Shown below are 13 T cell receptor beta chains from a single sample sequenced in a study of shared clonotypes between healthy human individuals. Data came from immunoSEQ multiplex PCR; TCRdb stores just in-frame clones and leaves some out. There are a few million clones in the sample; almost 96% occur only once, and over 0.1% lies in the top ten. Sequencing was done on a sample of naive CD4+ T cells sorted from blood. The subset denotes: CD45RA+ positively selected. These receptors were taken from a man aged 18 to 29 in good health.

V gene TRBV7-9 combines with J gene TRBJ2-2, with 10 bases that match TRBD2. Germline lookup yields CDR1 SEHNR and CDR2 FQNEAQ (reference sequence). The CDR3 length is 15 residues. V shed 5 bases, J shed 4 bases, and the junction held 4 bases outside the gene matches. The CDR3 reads CASSPSGSGTGELFF. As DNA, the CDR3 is TGTGCCAGCAGCCCTAGCGGGAGTGGCACCGGGGAGCTGTTTTTT.

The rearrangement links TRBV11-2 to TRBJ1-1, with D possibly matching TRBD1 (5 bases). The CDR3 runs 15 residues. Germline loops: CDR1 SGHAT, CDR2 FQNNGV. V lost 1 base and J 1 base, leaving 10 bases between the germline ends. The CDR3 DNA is TGTGCCAGCAGCTTAGTCCACCAGGGGAACACTGAAGCTTTCTTT. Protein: CASSLVHQGNTEAFF.

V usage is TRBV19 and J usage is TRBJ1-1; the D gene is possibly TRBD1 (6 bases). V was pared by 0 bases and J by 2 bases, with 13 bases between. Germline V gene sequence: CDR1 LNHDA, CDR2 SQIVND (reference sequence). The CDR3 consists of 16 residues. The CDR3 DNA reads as TGTGCCAGTAGTATAGATACCGGGACACCAAACACTGAAGCTTTCTTT. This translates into CASSIDTGTPNTEAFF.

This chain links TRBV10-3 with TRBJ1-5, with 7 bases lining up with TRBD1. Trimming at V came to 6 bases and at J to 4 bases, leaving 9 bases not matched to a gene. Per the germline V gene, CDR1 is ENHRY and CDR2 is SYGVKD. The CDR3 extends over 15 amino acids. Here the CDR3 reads CAISPTGSRNQPQHF. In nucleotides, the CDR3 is TGTGCCATCAGCCCGACAGGGTCCCGAAATCAGCCCCAGCATTTT.

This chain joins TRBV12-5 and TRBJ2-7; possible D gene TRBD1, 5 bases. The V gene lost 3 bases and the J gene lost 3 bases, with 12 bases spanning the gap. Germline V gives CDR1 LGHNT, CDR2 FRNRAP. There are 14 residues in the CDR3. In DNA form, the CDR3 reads TGTGCTAGTGGTTTTTCGCCTCAGGGCTACGAGCAGTACTTC. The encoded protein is CASGFSPQGYEQYF.

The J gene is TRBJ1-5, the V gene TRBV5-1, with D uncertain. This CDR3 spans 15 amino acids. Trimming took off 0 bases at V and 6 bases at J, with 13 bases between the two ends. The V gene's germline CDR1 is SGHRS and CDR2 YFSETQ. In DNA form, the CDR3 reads TGCGCCAGCAGCTTGGCGGGTTTGACATCTCAGCCCCAGCATTTT. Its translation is CASSLAGLTSQPQHF.

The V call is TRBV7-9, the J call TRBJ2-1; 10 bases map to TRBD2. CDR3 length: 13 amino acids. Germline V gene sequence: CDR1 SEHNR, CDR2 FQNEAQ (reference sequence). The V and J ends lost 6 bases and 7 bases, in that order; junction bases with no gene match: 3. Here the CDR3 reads CASRKTSGNEQFF. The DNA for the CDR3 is TGTGCCAGCAGAAAGACTAGCGGGAATGAGCAGTTCTTC.

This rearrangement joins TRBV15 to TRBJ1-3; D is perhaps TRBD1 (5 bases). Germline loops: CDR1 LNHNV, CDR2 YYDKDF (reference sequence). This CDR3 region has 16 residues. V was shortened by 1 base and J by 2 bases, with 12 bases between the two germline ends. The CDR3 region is CATSRGDRGAGNTIYF. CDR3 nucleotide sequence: TGTGCCACCAGCAGAGGAGACAGAGGGGCTGGAAACACCATATATTTT. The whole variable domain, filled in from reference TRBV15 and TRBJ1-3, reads DAMVIQNPRYQVTQFGKPVTLSCSQTLNHNVMYWYQQKSSQAPKLLFHYYDKDFNNEADTPDNFQSRRPNTSFCFLDIRSPGLGDTAMYLCATSRGDRGAGNTIYFGEGSWLTVV.

CDR3 region: CASSMTSFYDTQYF. The CDR3, as DNA: TGTGCCAGCAGCATGACTAGTTTCTATGATACGCAGTATTTT. The rearrangement links TRBV7-3 to TRBJ2-3, with D tentatively TRBD2 (6 bases). Trimming left V 5 bases short and J 6 bases short, with 15 bases between. The CDR3 is 14 residues long. The germline V gene has CDR1 SGHTA and CDR2 FQGTGA. Together with reference TRBV7-3 and TRBJ2-3, the CDR3 gives the full variable domain: GAGVSQTPSNKVTEKGKYVELRCDPISGHTALYWYRQSLGQGPEFLIYFQGTGAADDSGLPNDRFFAVRPEGSVSTLKIQRTERGDSAVYLCASSMTSFYDTQYFGPGTRLTVL.

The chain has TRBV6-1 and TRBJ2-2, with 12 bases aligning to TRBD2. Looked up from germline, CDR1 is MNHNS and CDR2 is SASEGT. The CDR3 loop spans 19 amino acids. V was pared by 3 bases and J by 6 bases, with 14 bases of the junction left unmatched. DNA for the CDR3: TGTGCCAGCAGTGAGTCCCCCTTAGGACTAGCGGGAACAGCCGGGGAGCTGTTTTTT. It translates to CASSESPLGLAGTAGELFF.

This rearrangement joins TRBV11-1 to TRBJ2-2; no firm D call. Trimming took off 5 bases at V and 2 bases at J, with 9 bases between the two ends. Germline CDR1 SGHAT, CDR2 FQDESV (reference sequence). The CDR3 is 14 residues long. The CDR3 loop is CASSRRTNTGELFF. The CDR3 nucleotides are TGTGCCAGCAGCCGGAGAACTAACACCGGGGAGCTGTTTTTT.

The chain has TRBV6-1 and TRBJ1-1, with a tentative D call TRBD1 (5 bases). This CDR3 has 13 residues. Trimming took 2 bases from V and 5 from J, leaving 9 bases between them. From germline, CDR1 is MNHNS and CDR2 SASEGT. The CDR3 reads CASSEQGSTEAFF. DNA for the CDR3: TGTGCCAGCAGTGAACAGGGTAGTACTGAAGCTTTCTTT.

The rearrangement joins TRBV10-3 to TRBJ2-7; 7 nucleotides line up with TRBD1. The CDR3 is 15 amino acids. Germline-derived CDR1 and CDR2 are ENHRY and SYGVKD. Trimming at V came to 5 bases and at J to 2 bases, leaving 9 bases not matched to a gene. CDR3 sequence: CAISQQTGRPYEQYF. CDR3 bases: TGTGCCATCAGTCAACAGACAGGGAGACCCTACGAGCAGTACTTC.